This T cell receptor beta chain comes out of a study of blood T cell repertoires in COVID-19. The CDR3 has 14 amino acids. Germline V CDR1 and CDR2: SGHDT, YYEEEE. Trimming took 0 bases from V and 3 from J, leaving 7 bases between them. Using immunoSEQ multiplex PCR, the repertoire was profiled, and TCRdb retains in-frame clones only, with some absent. The sample shows 350,000 to 550,000 clones, over 75% of them seen only once. The rearrangement uses TRBV5-6 and TRBJ2-1; D unresolved. The sequence was obtained from a man aged 25 to 45 who had recovered from COVID-19. Specimen: PBMCs or T cells enriched from blood (not recorded which). CDR3 DNA: TGTGCCAGCAGCTTGGTTATTAGCTACAATGAGCAGTTCTTC. Its translation is CASSLVISYNEQFF.